This entry is about one T cell receptor beta chain. This specimen includes other DNA sequences encoding the same CDR3. These data originate in a study of blood T cell repertoires in COVID-19. Germline V gives CDR1 SGHRS, CDR2 YFSETQ. V was trimmed by 1 base and J by 1 base, leaving 8 bases between them. The CDR3 contains 14 residues. The age range of participants was about 18 to 100 years, with residence in about two dozen US areas. TCRdb's table, derived via immunoSEQ multiplex PCR, lists solely in-frame clones and lacks some. The table includes a few hundred thousand clones, approximately 90% detected once.

Sequenced: PBMCs or T cells enriched from blood (not recorded which). The V and J genes are TRBV5-1 and TRBJ1-1; no clear D. This TCR came from a man between 18 and 29 years old with acute COVID-19. The CDR3 DNA follows: TGCGCCAGCAGCTTGAGGCAGGAGAACACTGAAGCTTTCTTT. Translated: CASSLRQENTEAFF.